This T cell receptor beta chain derives from a study of identical twins (dated by TCRdb to the mid-2010s). Regarding the complete study: The study deep-sequenced TCR alpha and beta repertoires from monozygotic twins, unrelated adults of various ages and cord blood to test whether fetal clonotypes persist. Replicate twin experiments were performed at different times using different library preparation protocols to rule out contamination.

Library method: 5' RACE. TCRdb shows the sequencer as Illumina HiSeq 2000. Template switching added a universal primer binding site, and the final cDNA carried a unique molecular identifier that allowed TCR cDNA molecules to be counted accurately. First-strand cDNA for TCR alpha and beta chains was synthesized from specific primers in the conserved constant-segment region. Each cDNA library was double barcoded, with a SMART-Mk sample barcode plus Illumina barcodes, to control for contamination. TruSeq adapter sequences along with Illumina sample barcodes were introduced in two successive PCR steps. The Illumina HiSeq platform was used with custom primers to sequence TCR alpha and beta cDNA libraries. The authors' pipeline ran thus. MiGEC was used to process raw reads and extract unique molecular identifiers, and MiXCR was used to find CDR3 positions. For each individual, recombination models were inferred using an EM algorithm with the repgenHMM and IGoR tools. The analysis of shared clonotypes was done with the tcR package in R, with sharing normalized by the product of cloneset sizes. To study raw recombination without the effects of thymic and clonal selection, out-of-frame nonproductive sequences were analyzed. TCRdb trimmed public reads at Q25 via fastp, called clones via MiXCR and kept in-frame beta chains. Each CDR3 protein gets just one entry, which takes the most common genes and DNA from the rows behind it. The V and J calls, along with clone size, are taken from TCRdb and not from the paper's own processing. For this sample there are around 530,000 distinct CDR3 sequences; nearly 15% appear just once. The leading ten clones occupy 0.44% of the sample.

The paper as a whole reports these results and caveats: Abundant cord blood beta clonotypes had fewer insertions, young adult naive repertoires showed a similar but weaker trend, and memory repertoires showed no such trend. Conclusions relied on cross-sectional statistical analysis, since the same donors could not be followed over many years. The excess sharing between twins in beta out-of-frame sequences was weaker because fewer shared sequences reduced the signal-to-noise ratio. Out-of-frame TCR alpha sharing in monozygotic twins was systematically underestimated by recombination models, whereas sharing between unrelated individuals was in agreement with the recombination models. Out-of-frame TCR alpha sequences shared between twins showed an excess of low generation-probability sequences compared with coincidental sharing between unrelated individuals. Invariant T cells such as MAIT and iNKT could partly confound zero-insertion analyses, although diverse VJ usage argued against such confounding for most clonotypes.

The CDR1 and CDR2 encoded by the germline V gene (reference sequence) are SGHKS and YYEKEE. From its cysteine to its phenylalanine, the CDR3 spans 15 amino acids. Only the CDR3 part of the read is kept: 45 bases, read in frame from the first base. Compared with germline, V lacks 5 bases and J lacks 0 bases; bases without a gene match: 3. This clonotype was detected ten times or more. No antigen is known for it. Per-base qualities were not stored, and no clone one base away is much larger. All donors were healthy Caucasians. Three pairs of female monozygotic twins, all aged roughly 18 to 29 years, were included in the twin cohort. Positive isolation kits from Invitrogen were used to isolate CD4+ and CD8+ T cell populations. Another study also made use of these data, one on yellow fever vaccine responses in identical twins. The second study's paper adds: According to the authors, in identical twins the way T cells responded to vaccination appeared partly convergent and partly personalized. In identical twins, the study followed T cell clones that responded to the vaccine with precision.

The clonotype comes from a woman aged 18-29 years in good health. The material sequenced was CD4+ T cells sorted from blood. The sequence joins TRBV5-5 to TRBJ1-5; TRBD1 agrees with 9 junctional bases. The bases are TGTGCCAGCAGTCAGGGACAGGGTAGCAATCAGCCCCAGCATTTT. Protein translation: CASSQGQGSNQPQHF. Extended through the reference TRBV5-5 and TRBJ1-5 proteins, this CDR3 yields the full variable domain: DAGVTQSPTHLIKTRGQQVTLRCSPISGHKSVSWYQQVLGQGPQFIFQYYEKEERGRGNFPDRFSARQFPNYSSELNVNALLLGDSALYLCASSQGQGSNQPQHFGDGTRLSIL.